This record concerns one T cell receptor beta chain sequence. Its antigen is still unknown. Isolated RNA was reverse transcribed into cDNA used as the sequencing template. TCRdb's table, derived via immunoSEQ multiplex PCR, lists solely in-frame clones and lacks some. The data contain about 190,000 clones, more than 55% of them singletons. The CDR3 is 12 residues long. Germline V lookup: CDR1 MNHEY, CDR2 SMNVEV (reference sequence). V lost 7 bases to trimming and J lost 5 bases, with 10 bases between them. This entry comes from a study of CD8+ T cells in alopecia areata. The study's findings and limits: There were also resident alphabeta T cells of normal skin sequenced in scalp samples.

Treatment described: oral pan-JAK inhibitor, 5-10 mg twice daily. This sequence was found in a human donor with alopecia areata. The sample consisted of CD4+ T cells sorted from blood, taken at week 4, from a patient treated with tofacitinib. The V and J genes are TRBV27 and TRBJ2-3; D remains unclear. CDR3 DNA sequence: TGTGCCAGCAAGAGACTCGGAGATACGCAGTATTTT. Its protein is CASKRLGDTQYF.